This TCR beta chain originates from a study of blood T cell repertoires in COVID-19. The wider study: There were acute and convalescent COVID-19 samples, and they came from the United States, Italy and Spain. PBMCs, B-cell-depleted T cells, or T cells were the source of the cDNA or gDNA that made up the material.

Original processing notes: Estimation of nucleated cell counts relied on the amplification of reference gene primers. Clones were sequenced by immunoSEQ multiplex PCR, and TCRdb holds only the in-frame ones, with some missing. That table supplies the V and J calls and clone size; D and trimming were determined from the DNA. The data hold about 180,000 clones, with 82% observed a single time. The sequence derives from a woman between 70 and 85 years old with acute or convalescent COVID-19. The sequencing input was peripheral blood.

The chain's CDR3 is CASSLAGTGTLYEQYF. DNA of the CDR3: TGTGCCAGCAGCTTAGCCGGGACAGGGACTCTCTACGAGCAGTACTTC. The chain employs TRBV7-3 and TRBJ2-7, with 9 bases identical to TRBD1. Trimming at V came to 2 bases and at J to 3 bases, leaving 8 bases not matched to a gene. Germline V gene lookup returns CDR1 SGHTA and CDR2 FQGTGA. The CDR3 is 16 amino acids.